This TCR beta chain derives from a study of CD8 T cells in ankylosing spondylitis. One entry per CDR3 protein, called by TCRdb with MiXCR from the 5' RACE reads. The sample carries around 150,000 distinct CDR3 sequences, about 42% recorded once. This CDR3 has 14 residues. Germline CDR1 reads LGHNT; CDR2 reads FRNRAP. Trimming left V 3 bases short and J 5 bases short, with 13 bases between. This clonotype was obtained from a male donor with ankylosing spondylitis. The sequenced material came from synovial fluid, either unsorted or a sorted T cell fraction (not recorded which). V gene TRBV12-5 combines with J gene TRBJ2-5; D gene uncertain. The CDR3 nucleotides read TGTGCTAGTGGTTTTAGCACCCTGGCGGAGACCCAGTACTTC. This gives the protein CASGFSTLAETQYF.